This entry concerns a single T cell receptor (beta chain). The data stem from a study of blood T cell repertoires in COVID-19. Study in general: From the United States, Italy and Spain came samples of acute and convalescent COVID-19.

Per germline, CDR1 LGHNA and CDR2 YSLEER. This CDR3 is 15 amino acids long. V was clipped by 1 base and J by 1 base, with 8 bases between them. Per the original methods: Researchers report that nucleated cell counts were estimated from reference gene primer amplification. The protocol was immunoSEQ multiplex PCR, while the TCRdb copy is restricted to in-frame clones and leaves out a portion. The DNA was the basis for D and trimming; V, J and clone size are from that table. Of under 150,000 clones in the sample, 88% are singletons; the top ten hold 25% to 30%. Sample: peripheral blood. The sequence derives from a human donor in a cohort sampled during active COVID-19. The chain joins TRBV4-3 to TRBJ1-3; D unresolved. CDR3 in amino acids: CASSQGALSGNTIYF. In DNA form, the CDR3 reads TGCGCCAGCAGCCAAGGGGCCCTTTCTGGAAACACCATATATTTT.